The present T cell receptor (beta chain) was sequenced within a study of T-cell reconstitution after alpha-beta-depleted transplantation in children. Trimming cost V 0 bases and J 0 bases, with 15 bases left between them. CDR1 is LGHDT, CDR2 YNNKEL, per germline (reference sequence). This CDR3 has 18 amino acids. Unique molecular identifiers were used to barcode this TCRbeta library. TCRdb used MiXCR to reprocess the PCR reads, holding one entry per CDR3 protein. This sample has about 540,000 distinct CDR3 sequences, with about a sixth found just once. This specimen was PBMCs from the stem cell graft donor, taken from the stem cell graft. The receptor was derived from a human donor who donated a stem cell graft to a child with acute lymphoblastic leukemia. V usage is TRBV3-1 and J usage is TRBJ2-1; TRBD1 or TRBD2 may be the D gene (6 bases each). CDR3 residues: CASSQDGQRASSYNEQFF. In DNA form, the CDR3 reads TGTGCCAGCAGCCAAGATGGACAGCGGGCCAGCTCCTACAATGAGCAGTTCTTC.